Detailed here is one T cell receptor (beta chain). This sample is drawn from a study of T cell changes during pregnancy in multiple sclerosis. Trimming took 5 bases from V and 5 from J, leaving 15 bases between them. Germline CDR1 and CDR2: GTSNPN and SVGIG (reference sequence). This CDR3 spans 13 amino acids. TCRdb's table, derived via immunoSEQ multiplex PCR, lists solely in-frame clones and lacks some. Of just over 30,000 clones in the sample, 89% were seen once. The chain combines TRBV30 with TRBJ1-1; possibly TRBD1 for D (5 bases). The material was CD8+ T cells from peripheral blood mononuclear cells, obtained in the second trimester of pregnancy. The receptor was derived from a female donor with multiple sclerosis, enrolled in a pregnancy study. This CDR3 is CAWEEGRGTEAFF. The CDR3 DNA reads TGTGCCTGGGAGGAGGGGCGGGGGACTGAAGCTTTCTTT.